The 7 T cell receptor beta chains given below trace back to one sample, sequenced in a study of cytomegalovirus exposure and HLA in healthy donors. Researchers ran the PCR with 60 Vbeta and 13 Jbeta primers. The data were produced by immunoSEQ multiplex PCR, yet TCRdb's version contains in-frame clones alone and is incomplete. The table has around 140,000 clones, roughly 75% seen once. The material sequenced was PBMCs. The source is a female donor in good health and CMV-seronegative.

With respect to this clone: Within the sample, other DNA sequences also encode this same CDR3. The V and J genes are TRBV6-6 and TRBJ2-3; D possibly corresponds to TRBD2 (5 bases). The CDR3 spans 14 residues. V gave up 2 bases and J gave up 1 base, with 7 bases separating them. Per the germline V gene, CDR1 is MNHNY and CDR2 is SVGAGI (reference sequence). The CDR3 sequence: CASSYEGRTDTQYF. The CDR3 DNA reads TGTGCCAGCAGTTACGAGGGTCGCACAGATACGCAGTATTTT.

The chain links TRBV7-2 to TRBJ1-2; tentatively, D is TRBD1 (5 bases). The CDR3 runs 15 residues. Deletions cut 5 bases from V and 4 bases from J, with 17 bases between. Germline loops: CDR1 SGHTA, CDR2 FQGNSA. In nucleotides, the CDR3 is TGTGCCAGCAGCGCGGGACGGTTGAGCCTCTATGGCTACACCTTC. Amino acids: CASSAGRLSLYGYTF.

On this clone: One junction end does not reproduce the germline sequence, and a read error may be involved. The chain carries TRBV4-3 and TRBJ1-2, with a tentative D call TRBD1 (5 bases). Germline CDR1 reads LGHNA; CDR2 reads YSLEER. This CDR3 has 16 residues. The CDR3 sequence: CVSSQVLPGLSYGYTF. Here the CDR3 DNA reads TGCGTCAGCAGCCAAGTTCTCCCGGGACTCTCCTATGGCTACACCTTC.

In its sample, this clone was seen once. The rearrangement links TRBV2 to TRBJ2-5; TRBD1 aligns across 9 bases. The CDR3 is made up of 14 amino acids. J lost 1 base, V lost 5 bases, and 2 bases had no gene match. Germline lookup yields CDR1 SNHLY and CDR2 FYNNEI. DNA for the CDR3: TGTGCCAGCAGTACGACAGGGGGCCAAGAGACCCAGTACTTC. The encoded protein is CASSTTGGQETQYF.

The chain links TRBV27 to TRBJ2-5, with 8 bases that match TRBD2. The germline V gene encodes CDR1 MNHEY and CDR2 SMNVEV (reference sequence). This CDR3 spans 16 amino acids. V lost 0 bases, J lost 5 bases, and 8 bases stayed unmatched. Here the CDR3 reads CASSLSPWTSRETQYF. CDR3 nucleotides: TGTGCCAGCAGTTTATCCCCATGGACTAGCCGGGAGACCCAGTACTTC.

This clone was seen more than once but under ten times. V usage is TRBV19 and J usage is TRBJ2-1, with 8 nucleotides matching TRBD2. The CDR3 extends over 15 amino acids. CDR1 and CDR2 from the germline V gene are LNHDA and SQIVND (reference sequence). J gave up 6 bases and V 5 bases, and 9 bases lay outside the gene matches. The CDR3 sequence is CASSSPGTSGNEQFF. The CDR3 nucleotides read TGTGCCAGTAGTTCACCCGGGACTAGTGGCAATGAGCAGTTCTTC.

This chain connects TRBV5-1 to TRBJ2-1, with D uncertain. The V gene's germline CDR1 is SGHRS and CDR2 YFSETQ. The CDR3 is made up of 14 amino acids. The V end lost 4 bases, the J end lost 0 bases, and 8 bases lay between the germline ends. The CDR3 DNA is TGCGCCAGCAGCCTAATTAACTCCTACAATGAGCAGTTCTTC. Translation: CASSLINSYNEQFF.